These T cell receptor beta chains were read from a single sample in a study of T-cell reconstitution after alpha-beta-depleted transplantation in children. Using its own MiXCR run on the PCR reads, TCRdb lists one record per CDR3 protein. The sample records approximately 500,000 distinct CDR3 sequences, roughly a tenth being singletons. The starting material was PBMCs, obtained before TCRalphabeta/CD19-depleted stem cell transplant. All receptors derive from a child younger than 10 with inherited bone marrow failure, due to receive a stem cell transplant. The CDR3 runs from the conserved cysteine through the conserved F or W. The D gene is left open where the match is weak. Clone size is stated in some rows and not others, as once, few, many or a class when expanded.

>-|TRBJ2-7|many|12|TRBV7-2
CASSLGGGEQYF
TGTGCCAGCAGCTTAGGAGGTGGCGAGCAGTACTTC
>-|TRBJ2-5|many|14|TRBV5-6
CASSPMRAGETQYF
TGTGCCAGCAGCCCGATGAGGGCAGGGGAGACCCAGTACTTC
>-|TRBJ2-1|many|17|TRBV25-1
CASSEYIGWEGDNEQFF
TGTGCCAGCAGTGAATATATCGGGTGGGAGGGGGACAATGAGCAGTTCTTC
>TRBD2|TRBJ2-1|few|16|TRBV24-1
CATSDLAGAQYNEQFF
TGTGCCACCAGTGACCTAGCGGGAGCACAATACAATGAGCAGTTCTTC
>-|TRBJ1-2|many|13|TRBV9
CASTLNGPAGYTF
TGTGCCAGCACCCTAAACGGACCGGCTGGCTACACCTTC
>-|TRBJ1-5|many|15|TRBV28
CASSFRQYSNQPQHF
TGTGCCAGCAGTTTCCGACAGTATAGCAATCAGCCCCAGCATTTT
>-|TRBJ2-1|few|14|TRBV15
CATRTVLGYNEQFF
TGTGCCACCAGGACCGTTTTAGGCTACAATGAGCAGTTCTTC
>-|TRBJ1-6|-|15|TRBV13
CASSLSPSNNSPLHF
TGTGCCAGCAGCTTATCGCCATCCAATAATTCACCCCTCCACTTT
>TRBD2|TRBJ2-1|many|13|TRBV6-2/TRBV6-3
CASSWGLDTEQFF
TGTGCCAGCAGTTGGGGACTAGATACAGAGCAGTTCTTC
>TRBD2|TRBJ2-3|many|19|TRBV6-5
CASSYSGVGLAVRTDTQYF
TGTGCCAGCAGTTACTCAGGCGTTGGACTAGCGGTGCGCACAGATACGCAGTATTTT
>TRBD1|TRBJ2-5|few|14|TRBV28
CASRQGMMKETQYF
TGTGCCAGCCGACAGGGGATGATGAAAGAGACCCAGTACTTC
>TRBD1|TRBJ1-2|few|12|TRBV20-1
CSARTGEGGYTF
TGCAGTGCTAGAACAGGGGAGGGCGGCTACACCTTC
>TRBD2|TRBJ2-1|many|13|TRBV27
CASSPRGRGEQFF
TGTGCCAGCAGTCCCCGAGGGAGGGGCGAGCAGTTCTTC
>-|TRBJ1-1|-|12|TRBV12-3/TRBV12-4
CASSAYGSEAFF
TGTGCCAGCAGTGCCTACGGGTCTGAAGCTTTCTTT
>-|TRBJ2-2|many|13|TRBV7-2
CASSPVGTGELFF
TGTGCCAGCAGCCCAGTCGGCACCGGGGAGCTGTTTTTT
>-|TRBJ1-2|-|14|TRBV7-9
CASSFMTGAHGYTF
TGTGCCAGCAGCTTCATGACCGGGGCCCACGGCTACACCTTC
>-|TRBJ2-1|-|12|TRBV28
CASSFLEDEQFF
TGTGCCAGCAGTTTCCTGGAGGATGAGCAGTTCTTC
>-|TRBJ2-7|-|15|TRBV7-2
CASSLVFAGNYEQYF
TGTGCCAGCAGCTTAGTTTTTGCGGGGAACTACGAGCAGTACTTC
>TRBD1|TRBJ2-1|few|16|TRBV20-1
CSATTDRGRRRDEQFF
TGCAGTGCTACTACAGACAGGGGACGCCGCCGTGATGAGCAGTTCTTC
>-|TRBJ2-2|-|12|TRBV30
CAWTQKTGELFF
TGTGCCTGGACACAAAAAACCGGGGAGCTGTTTTTT
>-|TRBJ1-4|many|14|TRBV6-2/TRBV6-3
CASSYGGTNEKLFF
TGTGCCAGCAGTTACGGGGGGACGAATGAAAAACTGTTTTTT
>-|TRBJ2-1|-|16|TRBV4-3
CASSQESRNLYNEQFF
TGCGCCAGCAGCCAAGAGTCCCGTAACCTCTACAATGAGCAGTTCTTC
>-|TRBJ1-2|-|12|TRBV20-1
CSARMDTDGYTF
TGCAGTGCTAGAATGGATACGGATGGCTACACCTTC
>-|TRBJ1-4|few|16|TRBV12-3/TRBV12-4
CASSPGSLIKPEKLFF
TGTGCCAGCAGTCCGGGGAGCCTAATAAAGCCTGAAAAACTGTTTTTT
>TRBD1|TRBJ2-7|many|13|TRBV4-3
CASSHGTGNEQYF
TGCGCCAGCAGCCACGGGACAGGGAACGAGCAGTACTTC
>-|TRBJ1-2|few|16|TRBV27
CASSRGPGTSNYGYTF
TGTGCCAGCAGTCGAGGGCCCGGGACAAGTAACTATGGCTACACCTTC
>TRBD2|TRBJ2-5|many|16|TRBV5-1
CASSYGTSGSQETQYF
TGCGCCAGCAGCTACGGGACTAGCGGGTCACAAGAGACCCAGTACTTC
>-|TRBJ2-7|many|15|TRBV7-2
CASSPSDREVGEQYF
TGTGCCAGCAGCCCTTCTGACAGGGAGGTGGGGGAGCAGTACTTC
>-|TRBJ2-7|many|15|TRBV30
CAWSLRGQFSYEQYF
TGTGCCTGGAGTCTTCGAGGACAGTTCTCCTACGAGCAGTACTTC
>-|TRBJ2-1|many|12|TRBV6-5
CASHAVWNEQFF
TGTGCCAGCCACGCGGTTTGGAATGAGCAGTTCTTC
>-|TRBJ1-1|many|14|TRBV4-3
CASSQLGGNTEAFF
TGCGCCAGCAGCCAACTAGGGGGGAACACTGAAGCTTTCTTT
>TRBD2|TRBJ2-1|few|17|TRBV5-5
CASSLSLSGRAYNEQFF
TGTGCCAGCAGCTTGAGTCTTAGCGGGAGGGCCTACAATGAGCAGTTCTTC
>TRBD1|TRBJ2-7|many|13|TRBV27
CASSSGQNYEQYF
TGTGCCAGCAGTTCGGGACAGAACTACGAGCAGTACTTC